This entry concerns a single TCR beta chain. No antigen is known for it. This sample was included in a study of cytomegalovirus exposure and HLA in healthy donors. Study results and limitations: An analysis done earlier found most TCR beta V segments productive about 90% or about 30% of the time. Confirmation was obtained in vitro that three CMV-associated chains are specific for CMV antigens.

The V segment lost 1 base and the J segment 5 bases; nucleotides outside the gene matches: 9. Germline lookup yields CDR1 MGHRA and CDR2 YSYEKL. The CDR3 spans 16 residues. It was with 60 Vbeta and 13 Jbeta primers that the PCR ran. Assay: immunoSEQ multiplex PCR; the TCRdb copy retains only in-frame clones and omits some. The sample data list roughly 62,000 clones. The J gene is TRBJ2-7, the V gene TRBV4-1, with TRBD1 matching 9 bases. This TCR was recovered from a male donor in good health and CMV-seronegative. The sample comprised PBMCs. In nucleotides, the CDR3 is TGCGCCAGCAGCCAAGCTCCGGGACAGGGTGCCAACGAGCAGTACTTC. This gives the protein CASSQAPGQGANEQYF.